Here is one T cell receptor beta chain with its context. Its antigen is still unknown. Targeted sequencing depth ranged from 1 in 200,000 to 1 in 1 million T cells. Sequencing used immunoSEQ multiplex PCR; TCRdb keeps in-frame clones, though not all of them. The sample consists of 250,000 to 350,000 clones, roughly three quarters of them appearing once. This entry belongs to a study of cytotoxic CD8 clonotypes in ibrutinib-treated CLL. Study summary: A median 12 months of treatment, range 6 to 36, preceded the collection of response samples. Study-wide findings and caveats: Progressing patients had sampling times that differed from those of sustained-remission patients. While tracking circulating CD8+ T-cell counts, baseline clonality exceeded that of age-matched healthy donors.

Germline CDR1 is SQVTM and CDR2 is ANQGSEA. Trimming removed 7 bases from V and 6 bases from J, with 13 bases in between. CDR3 length equals 11 residues. The rearrangement uses TRBV29-1 and TRBJ2-7, with D unclear. The sequence came from a human donor with chronic lymphocytic leukemia. The source was PBMCs, collected at disease progression, from a patient treated with ibrutinib. This chain's CDR3 is CSASHPGEQYF. The CDR3 DNA reads as TGCAGCGCTTCCCATCCCGGCGAGCAGTACTTC.